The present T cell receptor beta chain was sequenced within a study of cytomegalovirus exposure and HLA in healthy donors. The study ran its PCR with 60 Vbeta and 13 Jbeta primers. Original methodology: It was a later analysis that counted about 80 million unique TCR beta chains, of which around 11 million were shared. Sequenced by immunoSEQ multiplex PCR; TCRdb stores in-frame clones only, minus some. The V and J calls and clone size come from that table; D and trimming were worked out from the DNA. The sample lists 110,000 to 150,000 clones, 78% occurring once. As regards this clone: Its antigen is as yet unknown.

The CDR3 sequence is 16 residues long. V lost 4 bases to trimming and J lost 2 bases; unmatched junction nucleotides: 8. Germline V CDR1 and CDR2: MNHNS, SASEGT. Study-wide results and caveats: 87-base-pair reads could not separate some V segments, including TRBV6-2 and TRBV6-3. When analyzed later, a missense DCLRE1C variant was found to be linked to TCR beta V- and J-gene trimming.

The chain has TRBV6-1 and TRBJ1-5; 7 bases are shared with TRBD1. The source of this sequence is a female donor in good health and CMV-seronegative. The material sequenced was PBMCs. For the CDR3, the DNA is TGTGCCAGCAGTGGGTCCGACAGGGTGGGCAATCAGCCCCAGCATTTT. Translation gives CASSGSDRVGNQPQHF.